The present T cell receptor (beta chain) was sequenced within a study of cytomegalovirus exposure and HLA in healthy donors. In the study overall: Across 300 to 400 genotyped donors, over 70% landed in the Caucasian-associated ancestry cluster. General study findings and limits: Earlier analysis found most TCR beta V segments productive about 87% or about 30% of the time.

This CDR3 is built from 17 residues. Germline values: CDR1 SGHTA, CDR2 FQGTGA. Use of 60 Vbeta and 13 Jbeta primers characterized the PCR. Sequencing was performed with immunoSEQ multiplex PCR; in TCRdb, only in-frame clones are kept and a portion is missing. The sample contains a few hundred thousand clones, around 80% of which appear only once. About this clone: What it binds is not known.

V is TRBV7-3 and J is TRBJ2-5; 12 bases map to TRBD2. The DNA end is more similar to TRBJ2-7, so the J call may be wrong. The source of this sequence is a man younger than 40 in good health and CMV-seronegative. The sequenced material came from PBMCs. The CDR3 sequence: CASSLITSGGPPYEQYF. CDR3 bases: TGTGCCAGCAGCTTAATCACTAGCGGGGGGCCACCCTACGAGCAGTACTTC.